The 27 T cell receptor beta chains listed next were all sequenced from one sample in a study of CD8 T cells in ankylosing spondylitis. The study, taken as a whole, reports: Ankylosing spondylitis blood appeared to be characterized by a TCR beta motif of 8 or 9 highly homologous variants.

TCRdb used MiXCR to reprocess the 5' RACE reads, holding one entry per CDR3 protein. The repertoire holds a few hundred thousand distinct CDR3 sequences, with about an eighth as singletons. Their target antigens are unknown. The specimen was blood, either unsorted or a sorted T cell fraction (not recorded which). These receptors were taken from a male donor with ankylosing spondylitis.

A few counts support this clonotype. The V call is TRBV5-1, the J call TRBJ2-5; weak D call: TRBD1 (6 bases). CDR3 length: 15 amino acids. Germline values: CDR1 SGHRS, CDR2 YFSETQ. V gave up 3 bases and J gave up 3 bases, with 15 bases separating them. The CDR3 DNA reads as TGCGCCAGCAGCTACACCGGACAGCCCAAAGAGACCCAGTACTTC. It yields the protein CASSYTGQPKETQYF.

Only a few counts were recorded for this clonotype. V usage is TRBV15 and J usage is TRBJ2-2, with 10 bases lining up with TRBD1. V trimming: 5 bases; J trimming: 0 bases; junction bases outside the gene matches: 0. The length of the CDR3 is 15 residues. CDR1 and CDR2 from the germline V gene are LNHNV and YYDKDF (reference sequence). CDR3 nucleotides: TGTGCCACCAGCGGACAGGGGGCGAACACCGGGGAGCTGTTTTTT. It translates to CATSGQGANTGELFF.

A few counts support this clonotype. This rearrangement joins TRBV20-1 to TRBJ2-2; 7 bases match TRBD2. The length of the CDR3 is 15 residues. J lost 1 base, V lost 1 base, and 3 bases had no gene match. CDR1 and CDR2 (germline): DFQATT, SNEGSKA (reference sequence). The chain's CDR3 is CSARVGGRNTGELFF. CDR3 DNA sequence: TGCAGTGCTAGAGTGGGCGGGAGGAACACCGGGGAGCTGTTTTTT.

This clonotype was seen many times. The chain uses TRBV14 and TRBJ1-2, with a possible D match to TRBD1 (5 bases). CDR3 length equals 14 residues. The germline gives CDR1 SGHDN, CDR2 FVKESK. With 3 bases removed from V and 5 bases from J, the gap between germline ends came to 13 bases. DNA of the CDR3: TGTGCCAGCAGCCAGACCGGGACGGTTTATGGCTACACCTTC. Protein product: CASSQTGTVYGYTF.

The gene calls are TRBV25-1 and TRBJ1-1; D gene uncertain. V lost 0 bases and J 8 bases, leaving 10 bases between the germline ends. The germline V gene encodes CDR1 MGHDK and CDR2 SYGVNS. The CDR3 extends over 13 amino acids. In nucleotides, the CDR3 is TGTGCCAGCAGTGAATATCTCAACGGGGAAGCTTTCTTT. It is translated as CASSEYLNGEAFF.

This clonotype has more than one count but fewer than ten. V gene TRBV6-1 combines with J gene TRBJ1-2; unclear D gene. Between the trimmed V and J ends, which lost 2 bases and 7 bases, there was a span of 8 bases. From germline, CDR1 is MNHNS and CDR2 SASEGT. The CDR3 is 12 residues long. The CDR3 sequence is CASSEILVGYTF. CDR3 sequence (DNA): TGTGCCAGCAGTGAAATTTTAGTTGGCTACACCTTC.

This clonotype occurred a few times. The CDR3, as DNA: TGTGCCAGCAGTTTAACTAGCGGGATACTCGAGCAGTACTTC. The encoded protein is CASSLTSGILEQYF. The J gene is TRBJ2-7, the V gene TRBV12-3 or TRBV12-4; 10 bases fit TRBD2. V lost 2 bases to trimming and J lost 6 bases; unmatched junction nucleotides: 4. The CDR3 loop spans 14 amino acids.

This clonotype has more than one count but fewer than ten. V usage is TRBV5-1 and J usage is TRBJ2-4; TRBD2 matches at 12 bases. This CDR3 region has 18 residues. Germline V gene lookup returns CDR1 SGHRS and CDR2 YFSETQ. After removal of 4 bases from V and 3 bases from J, the junction contained 11 bases not matched to a gene. This CDR3 reads CASSPWLAGGPNKNIQYF. The DNA for the CDR3 is TGCGCCAGCAGCCCTTGGCTAGCGGGAGGGCCGAACAAAAACATTCAGTACTTC.

This chain links TRBV24-1 with TRBJ2-1; 12 bases map to TRBD2. The CDR3 consists of 17 residues. V shed 1 base, J shed 5 bases, and the junction held 5 bases outside the gene matches. Germline CDR1 reads KGHDR; CDR2 reads SFDVKD. Here the CDR3 reads CATSDFLTSGSDNEQFF. The CDR3 DNA is TGTGCCACCAGTGATTTCCTGACTAGCGGGAGCGACAATGAGCAGTTCTTC.

The chain has TRBV18 and TRBJ2-1; D possibly corresponds to TRBD2 (6 bases). The CDR3 runs 15 residues. CDR1 and CDR2 (germline): KGHSH, LQKENI. V lost 4 bases to trimming and J lost 0 bases, with 10 bases between them. CDR3: CASSQGTPSYNEQFF. Written as DNA, the CDR3 is TGTGCCAGCTCACAGGGGACTCCCTCCTACAATGAGCAGTTCTTC.

The sample holds many counts of this clonotype. The chain combines TRBV3-1 with TRBJ2-1; perhaps TRBD1 as D (6 bases). V lost 0 bases, J lost 11 bases, and 8 bases lay in between. This CDR3 contains 12 residues. Germline V lookup: CDR1 LGHDT, CDR2 YNNKEL (reference sequence). CDR3 in DNA: TGTGCCAGCAGCCAAGATGGGGGCCAGCAGTTCTTC. Protein product: CASSQDGGQQFF.

This clonotype was counted between two and nine times. The V call is TRBV2, the J call TRBJ1-1; D is undetermined. Germline V gene lookup returns CDR1 SNHLY and CDR2 FYNNEI. Trimming removed 6 bases from V and 0 bases from J, with 17 bases in between. The CDR3 covers 16 residues. The CDR3: CASSERPGVLNTEAFF. CDR3 coding DNA: TGTGCCAGCAGCGAACGGCCAGGCGTTTTGAACACTGAAGCTTTCTTT. Looking up the rest from reference TRBV2 and TRBJ1-1 gives the full variable domain: EPEVTQTPSHQVTQMGQEVILRCVPISNHLYFYWYRQILGQKVEFLVSFYNNEISEKSEIFDDQFSVERPDGSNFTLKIRSTKLEDSAMYFCASSERPGVLNTEAFFGQGTRLTVV.

This clonotype was found many times. CDR3 in amino acids: CASSLAGRPSSGQPQHF. The CDR3 region has the DNA TGTGCCAGCAGTTTAGCGGGCCGTCCCTCCTCGGGTCAGCCCCAGCATTTT. The chain has TRBV12-3 or TRBV12-4 and TRBJ1-5; D is unresolved. The CDR3 sequence is 17 residues long. Trimming stripped 0 bases from V and 6 bases from J, with 18 bases between.

This clonotype came up a few times. The genes are TRBV20-1 and TRBJ2-7; 7 bases align to TRBD2. Germline loops: CDR1 DFQATT, CDR2 SNEGSKA (reference sequence). The CDR3 loop spans 13 amino acids. The chain's CDR3 is CSGMDGRSYEQYF. CDR3 DNA sequence: TGCTCAGGGATGGACGGGAGGTCCTACGAGCAGTACTTC.

Only a few counts were recorded for this clonotype. The chain joins TRBV5-4 to TRBJ1-2, with D possibly TRBD1 on 6 matching bases. Germline values: CDR1 SGHNT, CDR2 YYREEE (reference sequence). V lost 4 bases and J 7 bases, leaving 14 bases between the germline ends. The CDR3 contains 13 residues. CDR3 sequence: CASSLPLGGGYTF. The CDR3 bases are TGTGCCAGCAGCCTTCCTTTAGGGGGTGGCTACACCTTC.

Ten or more counts support this clonotype. V and J are TRBV20-1 and TRBJ1-2, with TRBD1 matching over 7 bases. The CDR3 length is 14 residues. Germline loops: CDR1 DFQATT, CDR2 SNEGSKA (reference sequence). V gave up 5 bases and J gave up 2 bases; unmatched junction bases: 8. CDR3 in DNA: TGCAGTGCTCAAATAGGACAGGCAAACTATGGCTACACCTTC. Protein: CSAQIGQANYGYTF.

V gene TRBV7-2 combines with J gene TRBJ2-5; the match to TRBD1 covers 7 bases. Germline assignment: CDR1 SGHTA and CDR2 FQGNSA. This CDR3 is built from 16 residues. With 4 bases clipped from V and 0 bases from J, the junction kept 8 bases outside the gene matches. The CDR3 reads CASSSGQASYQETQYF. The CDR3 region has the DNA TGTGCCAGCAGCTCAGGACAGGCCTCGTACCAAGAGACCCAGTACTTC.

This clonotype has ten or more counts. This CDR3 reads CASSQLSGRSRTYNEQFF. The CDR3 bases are TGTGCCAGCAGCCAACTGAGCGGGAGATCACGGACCTACAATGAGCAGTTCTTC. The rearrangement links TRBV3-1 to TRBJ2-1; TRBD2 matches at 8 bases. This CDR3 spans 18 amino acids. The V and J ends lost 2 bases and 2 bases, in that order; junction bases with no gene match: 11. The germline V gene encodes CDR1 LGHDT and CDR2 YNNKEL (reference sequence).

This clonotype was found a few times. The gene calls are TRBV20-1 and TRBJ1-4; maybe TRBD1 (6 bases). This CDR3 is built from 14 residues. The V end was cut by 4 bases, the J end by 8 bases, with 17 bases between. CDR1 is DFQATT, CDR2 SNEGSKA, per germline (reference sequence). CDR3 DNA: TGCAGTGCTATCGGGGGACACAGTGGCGAAAAACTGTTTTTT. Protein product: CSAIGGHSGEKLFF.

This rearrangement joins TRBV7-2 to TRBJ1-6; D is unclear. The CDR3 is 12 residues long. With 0 bases removed from V and 12 bases from J, the gap between germline ends came to 6 bases. The germline V gene encodes CDR1 SGHTA and CDR2 FQGNSA. CDR3 nucleotide sequence: TGTGCCAGCAGCTTAGCGGCGGAACCCCTCCACTTT. It yields the protein CASSLAAEPLHF.

This clonotype was observed a handful of times. V is TRBV10-3 and J is TRBJ1-6; D is unresolved. Germline-derived CDR1 and CDR2 are ENHRY and SYGVKD. V lost 2 bases and J 7 bases, leaving 6 bases between the germline ends. This CDR3 contains 13 residues. The CDR3 protein is CAISEGSNSPLHF. The CDR3 coding sequence is TGTGCCATCAGTGAGGGCAGCAATTCACCCCTCCACTTT.

This rearrangement joins TRBV14 to TRBJ1-4; weak D call: TRBD1 (5 bases). Trimming shortened V by 1 base and J by 10 bases, and 10 bases separated the two germline ends. Looked up from germline, CDR1 is SGHDN and CDR2 is FVKESK. This CDR3 is built from 13 residues. CDR3 coding DNA: TGTGCCAGCAGCCAAGTTCGGAGGGGAAAACTGTTTTTT. This codes for CASSQVRRGKLFF.

The chain links TRBV3-1 to TRBJ2-4, with 13 bases matching TRBD2. V shed 1 base, J shed 0 bases, and the junction held 12 bases outside the gene matches. This CDR3 has 21 residues. Germline V gene lookup returns CDR1 LGHDT and CDR2 YNNKEL (reference sequence). CDR3: CASSQGPGTSGDFVAKNIQYF. CDR3 bases: TGTGCCAGCAGCCAAGGCCCCGGGACTAGCGGGGACTTTGTAGCCAAAAACATTCAGTACTTC.

The gene calls are TRBV7-9 and TRBJ1-2; 9 bases map to TRBD1. Germline-derived CDR1 and CDR2 are SEHNR and FQNEAQ (reference sequence). CDR3 size: 16 residues. Trimming at V came to 8 bases and at J to 8 bases, leaving 18 bases not matched to a gene. CDR3 coding DNA: TGTGCCAGCGTCATAATTTTTAGGGGACAGGGATCAGGCTACACCTTC. Amino acids: CASVIIFRGQGSGYTF.

This clonotype was seen ten or more times. The genes are TRBV10-2 and TRBJ1-1; no reliable D call. Germline CDR1 WSHSY, CDR2 SAAADI. The CDR3 has 12 amino acids. V lost 5 bases and J lost 1, with 5 bases in between. The CDR3 reads CASSSRNTEAFF. In nucleotides, the CDR3 is TGCGCCAGCAGTTCACGGAACACTGAAGCTTTCTTT.

This chain joins TRBV5-1 and TRBJ2-2; 7 bases agree with TRBD1. CDR3 length: 15 amino acids. J was trimmed by 1 base and V by 3 bases; bases with no gene match: 3. The germline V gene encodes CDR1 SGHRS and CDR2 YFSETQ. CDR3 sequence (DNA): TGCGCCAGCAGCTGGGGACAGCAGAACACCGGGGAGCTGTTTTTT. Encoded protein: CASSWGQQNTGELFF.

The chain couples TRBV24-1 to TRBJ2-5, with D possibly matching TRBD2 (6 bases). Germline V lookup: CDR1 KGHDR, CDR2 SFDVKD. Trimming cost V 3 bases and J 0 bases, with 16 bases left between them. This CDR3 is 17 amino acids long. DNA for the CDR3: TGTGCCACCAGTGATCCTACACGGGGAGGAGACCAAGAGACCCAGTACTTC. Its protein product is CATSDPTRGGDQETQYF.